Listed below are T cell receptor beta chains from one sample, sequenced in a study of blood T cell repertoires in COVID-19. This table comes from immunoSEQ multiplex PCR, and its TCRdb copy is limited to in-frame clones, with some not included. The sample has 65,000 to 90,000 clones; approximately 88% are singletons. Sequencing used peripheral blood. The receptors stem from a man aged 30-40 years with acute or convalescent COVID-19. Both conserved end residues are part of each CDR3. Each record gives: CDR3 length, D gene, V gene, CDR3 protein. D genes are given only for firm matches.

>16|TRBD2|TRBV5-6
CASSRTSGTPANEQFF
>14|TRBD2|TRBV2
CAGKYGRPHNEQFF
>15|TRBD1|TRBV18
CASSPQQGHTGELFF
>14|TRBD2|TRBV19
CATTPAGGPTEQYF
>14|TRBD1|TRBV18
CASSPQTGTTEAFF
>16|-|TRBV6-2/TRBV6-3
CASSDPGAWSSDTQYF
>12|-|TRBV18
CASSPIGDEQYF
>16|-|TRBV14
CASSAFQGAETGELFF
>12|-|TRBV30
CAWSGGGETQYF
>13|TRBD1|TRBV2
CASSPTGGYEQYF
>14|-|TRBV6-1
CASSEASEASEQYF
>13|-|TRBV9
CARNYRESTEAFF
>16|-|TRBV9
CASGPGLSMATGKLFF
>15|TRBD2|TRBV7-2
CASSPRTSGVETQYF
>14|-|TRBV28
CASSLGGRPTEAFF
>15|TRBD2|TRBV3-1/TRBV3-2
CASTHGGRAVDTQYF
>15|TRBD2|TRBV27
CASSFSRTSGIMQFF
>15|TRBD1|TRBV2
CASSAEQGARNEQFF
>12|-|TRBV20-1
CSASLGASEQYF
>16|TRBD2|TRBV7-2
CASSLVKRDFTDTQYF
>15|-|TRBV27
CASSFDSYSNQPQHF
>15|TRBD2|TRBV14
CASSPLGLADYEQYF
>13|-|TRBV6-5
CASRPSGLYEQYF
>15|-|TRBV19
CASSMDSYSYNEQFF
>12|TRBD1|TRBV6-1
CASRTTGVEQYF
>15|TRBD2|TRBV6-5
CASSYSNSGKETQYF
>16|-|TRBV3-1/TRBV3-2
CASSQDPGGRAYGYTF
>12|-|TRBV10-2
CASTGGGYEQYF
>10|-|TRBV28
CASPLDTQYF
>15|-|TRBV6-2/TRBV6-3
CASSYNAPRSYEQYF
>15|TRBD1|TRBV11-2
CASSKWDRLNQPQHF
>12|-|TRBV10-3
CATTGSGNTIYF
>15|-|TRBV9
CASSVEQSGGEELFF
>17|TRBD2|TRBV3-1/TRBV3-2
CASSPFGGREFGDSQYF
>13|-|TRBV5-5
CASSVQGHHEQYF
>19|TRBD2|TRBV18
CASSPPGLAGGSSYNEQFF
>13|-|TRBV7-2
CASSSILGGGYTF